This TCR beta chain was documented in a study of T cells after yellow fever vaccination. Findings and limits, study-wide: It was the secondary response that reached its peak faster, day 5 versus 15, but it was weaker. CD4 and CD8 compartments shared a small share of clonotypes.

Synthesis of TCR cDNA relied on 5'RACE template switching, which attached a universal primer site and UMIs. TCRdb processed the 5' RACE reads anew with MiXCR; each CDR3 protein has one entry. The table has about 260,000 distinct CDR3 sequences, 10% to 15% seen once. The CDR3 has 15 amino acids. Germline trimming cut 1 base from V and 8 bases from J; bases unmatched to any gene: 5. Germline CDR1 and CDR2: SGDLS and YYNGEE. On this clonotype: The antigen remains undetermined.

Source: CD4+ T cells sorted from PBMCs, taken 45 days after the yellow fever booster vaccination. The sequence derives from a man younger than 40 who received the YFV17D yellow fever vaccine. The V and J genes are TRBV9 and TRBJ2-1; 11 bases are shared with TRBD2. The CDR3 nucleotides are TGTGCCAGCAGCGTATATAGCGGGAGGGCCTATGAGCAGTTCTTC. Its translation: CASSVYSGRAYEQFF.